These T cell receptor beta chains were read from a single sample in a study of radiotherapy plus CTLA-4 blockade in lung cancer. Repertoires were generated with immunoSEQ multiplex PCR, while TCRdb's copy carries only in-frame clones and drops some. Among around 24,000 clones, around 72% were seen once, and the ten largest hold more than 3.5%. The sample in question was peripheral blood, obtained from a patient treated with radiotherapy plus ipilimumab. These receptors all stem from a human donor with non-small cell lung cancer who had stable disease on radiotherapy plus ipilimumab. Both conserved end residues are part of each CDR3. A D gene is named only where the DNA matches it firmly. Size is omitted from some rows. Given values are once, few, many or a class for expanded clones.

CDR3nt: TGTGCCAGCAGCTTTCGCGGACGGACTAGCGGAGGAACTGCAGATACGCAGTATTTT; CDR3aa: CASSFRGRTSGGTADTQYF; abundance: .; j_gene: TRBJ2-3; d_gene: TRBD2; v_gene: TRBV7-2
CDR3nt: TGTGCCACCAGACCCTCTGGCTCCTACGAGCAGTACTTC; CDR3aa: CATRPSGSYEQYF; abundance: .; j_gene: TRBJ2-7; d_gene: .; v_gene: TRBV14
CDR3nt: TGTGCCAGCAGCCCGGGACTAGCGGGAGGCTACGAGCAGTACTTC; CDR3aa: CASSPGLAGGYEQYF; abundance: .; j_gene: TRBJ2-7; d_gene: TRBD2; v_gene: TRBV7-2
CDR3nt: TGTGCCAGCAGCGTGGGACAGGCGAACACTGAAGCTTTCTTT; CDR3aa: CASSVGQANTEAFF; abundance: once; j_gene: TRBJ1-1; d_gene: TRBD1; v_gene: TRBV9
CDR3nt: TGTGCCAGCTCACCTCAGGGGGGGCATCAGCCCCAGCATTTT; CDR3aa: CASSPQGGHQPQHF; abundance: few; j_gene: TRBJ1-5; d_gene: TRBD1; v_gene: TRBV18
CDR3nt: TGTGCCAGCAGCAAAGGCGCCCCCGAAGTCCACGAGCAGTACTTC; CDR3aa: CASSKGAPEVHEQYF; abundance: few; j_gene: TRBJ2-7; d_gene: .; v_gene: TRBV21-1
CDR3nt: TGTGCCAGCAGCTTCCCCCCAAACATTCAGTACTTC; CDR3aa: CASSFPPNIQYF; abundance: .; j_gene: TRBJ2-4; d_gene: .; v_gene: TRBV5-5
CDR3nt: TGCGCCAGCAGCTTGGCGCGCTACACAGATACGCAGTATTTT; CDR3aa: CASSLARYTDTQYF; abundance: .; j_gene: TRBJ2-3; d_gene: .; v_gene: TRBV5-1
CDR3nt: TGTGCCGGCGGGAGTTCCTCTGGGGCCAACGTCCTGACTTTC; CDR3aa: CAGGSSSGANVLTF; abundance: .; j_gene: TRBJ2-6; d_gene: TRBD2; v_gene: TRBV28
CDR3nt: TGCAGCGTTTTCCAGGACAGTCGGGACACTGAAGCTTTCTTT; CDR3aa: CSVFQDSRDTEAFF; abundance: few; j_gene: TRBJ1-1; d_gene: .; v_gene: TRBV29-1
CDR3nt: TGTGCCTGGAGTGGCCGAAGAGAGAACACTGAAGCTTTCTTT; CDR3aa: CAWSGRRENTEAFF; abundance: .; j_gene: TRBJ1-1; d_gene: .; v_gene: TRBV30